This record covers a single T cell receptor beta chain. Its target is unknown. V lost 4 bases and J 1 base, leaving 13 bases between the germline ends. Germline V gives CDR1 MNHEY, CDR2 SMNVEV (reference sequence). The length of the CDR3 is 16 residues. The data originate from a study of T-cell memory formation after mild COVID-19. Study-level background: TCR clusters mostly belonged to single donors. Overall study results and limits: Pre-infection memory showed some responding clones, and this suggested that cross-reactive memory joined.

The TCR alpha and TCR beta cDNA libraries, bearing sample barcodes and UMIs, were generated by 5'RACE using constant-segment primers. MiXCR, run by TCRdb on the 5' RACE reads, gives a single entry per CDR3 protein. Among around 200,000 distinct CDR3 sequences, about 11% were seen once, and the ten largest hold approximately 3%. This chain joins TRBV27 and TRBJ2-2; TRBD1 might be the D (5 bases). Sequencing was carried out using PBMCs or a T cell subset sorted from them (not recorded which). The sequence was obtained from a man between 18 and 35 years old who had mild COVID-19 (a few samples of this study predate the infection). Cell type and time point are not known. The CDR3 coding sequence is TGTGCCAGCAGTTCCGGACAAGGGTGGAACACCGGGGAGCTGTTTTTT. Translated: CASSSGQGWNTGELFF.